The next 17 T cell receptor beta chains were all read from a single sample in a study of T cells after yellow fever vaccination (dated by TCRdb to between 2018 and 2021). This specimen's treatment or condition label, interpreted: live attenuated yellow fever vaccine strain. The library was generated by 5' RACE. Sequencer: Illumina HiSeq 2500. TCRdb ran its own pipeline on the public reads, namely fastp trimming at Q25 and MiXCR clone calling, and kept in-frame beta chains. For every CDR3 protein sequence, its rows merge into one entry that carries the most common genes and DNA. Within this sample are 450,000 to 650,000 distinct CDR3 sequences, with about a fifth of them counted one time only. Clones ranked in the top ten supply less than 20% of the sample. Sequencing was performed on PBMCs, taken more than 20 days after the first yellow fever vaccination. These receptors originate from a man between 18 and 29 years old who received the YFV17D yellow fever vaccine.

This clonotype turned up a few times. At one end, the junction sequence differs from germline, possibly due to a read error. The CDR3 reads CSASGAGYQQYF. CDR3 coding DNA: TGCAGTGCTAGTGGAGCGGGCTACCAGCAGTACTTC. The chain joins TRBV20-1 to TRBJ2-7; the D gene is possibly TRBD2 (6 bases). The CDR3 loop spans 12 amino acids. Germline V CDR1 and CDR2: DFQATT, SNEGSKA (reference sequence).

The chain joins TRBV6-5 to TRBJ2-2, with 7 nucleotides matching TRBD1. The CDR3 spans 16 residues. Trimming at V came to 0 bases and at J to 2 bases, leaving 3 bases not matched to a gene. Germline V gene lookup returns CDR1 MNHEY and CDR2 SVGAGI. CDR3 coding DNA: TGTGCCAGCAGTTACTCTGGGGACAGAAACACCGGGGAGCTGTTTTTT. Encoded protein: CASSYSGDRNTGELFF.

This clonotype has just a few counts. The genes are TRBV9 and TRBJ2-3; either TRBD1 or TRBD2 may supply D (6 bases each). The CDR3 runs to 14 residues. V was trimmed by 0 bases and J by 7 bases, leaving 12 bases between them. CDR1 and CDR2 (germline): SGDLS, YYNGEE. CDR3 sequence: CASSVVSGANTQYF. In DNA form, the CDR3 reads TGTGCCAGCAGCGTAGTGTCGGGGGCGAATACGCAGTATTTT.

This clonotype showed up just a few times. V and J are TRBV5-1 and TRBJ2-3; D gene ambiguous. Germline CDR1 and CDR2: SGHRS and YFSETQ. Trimming cost V 0 bases and J 2 bases, with 13 bases left between them. CDR3 size: 16 residues. The CDR3 region is CASSLAWADPTDTQYF. Here the CDR3 DNA reads TGCGCCAGCAGCTTGGCCTGGGCAGACCCCACAGATACGCAGTATTTT.

A few counts support this clonotype. This sequence joins TRBV4-3 and TRBJ2-7; D might be TRBD1 (6 bases). The CDR3 runs to 15 residues. CDR1 is LGHNA, CDR2 YSLEER, per germline. Trimming cost V 0 bases and J 3 bases, with 12 bases left between them. The CDR3 bases are TGCGCCAGCAGCCAAGATGGGGACAAAGACTACGAGCAGTACTTC. Translating it yields CASSQDGDKDYEQYF.

The rearrangement uses TRBV6-5 and TRBJ1-2; 7 bases match TRBD1. Germline CDR1 reads MNHEY; CDR2 reads SVGAGI. The trim removed 0 bases at V and 1 base at J, leaving 8 bases unmatched. The CDR3 runs 17 residues. CDR3 sequence reads: CASSYSTGAILNYGYTF. The CDR3 region has the DNA TGTGCCAGCAGTTACTCTACAGGGGCCATTCTTAACTATGGCTACACCTTC.

This clonotype was counted only a few times. J is TRBJ2-5 and V is TRBV28; 7 bases match TRBD1. CDR1 and CDR2 from the germline V gene are MDHEN and SYDVKM. After removal of 6 bases from V and 5 bases from J, the junction contained 15 bases not matched to a gene. This CDR3 comprises 16 residues. CDR3 residues: CASRLNRGPGVETQYF. The CDR3 DNA follows: TGTGCCAGCAGACTTAACAGGGGTCCCGGTGTGGAGACCCAGTACTTC.

The rearrangement links TRBV6-5 to TRBJ2-3; D ambiguous. The V and J ends lost 1 base and 2 bases respectively, with 4 bases between them. The CDR3 has 13 amino acids. The germline gives CDR1 MNHEY, CDR2 SVGAGI. CDR3 nucleotides: TGTGCCAGCAGTTACTTCCACACAGATACGCAGTATTTT. It codes for CASSYFHTDTQYF.

The chain couples TRBV5-4 to TRBJ2-5, with 10 bases lining up with TRBD1. The V segment lost 2 bases and the J segment 5 bases; nucleotides outside the gene matches: 3. Germline V CDR1 and CDR2: SGHNT, YYREEE (reference sequence). CDR3 length: 14 residues. CDR3: CASSFPGQGETQYF. In nucleotides, the CDR3 is TGTGCCAGCAGCTTCCCGGGACAGGGGGAGACCCAGTACTTC.

This clonotype showed up just a few times. The chain recombines TRBV28 with TRBJ2-7, with D hard to call. Germline assignment: CDR1 MDHEN and CDR2 SYDVKM. This CDR3 comprises 12 residues. V was cut by 6 bases and J by 3 bases, with 9 bases left in between. CDR3 nucleotides: TGTGCCAGCAGGGCCCCGGGCTACGAGCAGTACGTC. Its translation: CASRAPGYEQYV.

V and J are TRBV7-2 and TRBJ2-7; 12 nucleotides line up with TRBD1. The CDR3 sequence is 16 residues long. Germline-derived CDR1 and CDR2 are SGHTA and FQGNSA. Trimming cost V 4 bases and J 6 bases; bases outside gene matches: 10. Here the CDR3 reads CASSSRSGTGGSEQYF. The DNA for the CDR3 is TGTGCCAGCAGCTCTAGATCCGGGACAGGGGGCTCCGAGCAGTACTTC.

This clonotype was counted many times. This chain uses TRBV2 with TRBJ2-7, with D hard to call. The ends were cut back, 8 bases at V and 6 bases at J, with 11 bases in the middle. Germline lookup yields CDR1 SNHLY and CDR2 FYNNEI. This CDR3 has 11 residues. For the CDR3, the DNA is TGTGCCAGCTCCCCGCAGGCCGAGCAGTACTTC. Protein: CASSPQAEQYF.

This clonotype was detected ten times or more. The chain combines TRBV12-3 or TRBV12-4 with TRBJ2-2, with D uncertain. Trimming pared 6 bases from V and 3 bases from J, leaving 11 bases between. The CDR3 extends over 14 amino acids. The DNA for the CDR3 is TGTGCCAGCAGGCCATGGTGGGACACCGGGGAGCTGTTTTTT. Residues: CASRPWWDTGELFF.

This clonotype was seen only a few times. This chain uses TRBV6-1 with TRBJ2-7, with D perhaps being TRBD1 or TRBD2 (6 bases each). Germline V gives CDR1 MNHNS, CDR2 SASEGT. This CDR3 comprises 13 residues. The V end lost 7 bases, the J end lost 7 bases, and 17 bases lay between the germline ends. The CDR3 here is CASTLPGGGEQYF. DNA for the CDR3: TGTGCCAGCACCCTCCCCGGGGGCGGGGAGCAGTACTTC.

A single count supports this clonotype. The chain is built from TRBV19 and TRBJ1-2, with D unresolved. V lost 4 bases to trimming and J lost 7 bases, with 16 bases between them. This CDR3 is 14 amino acids long. CDR1 is LNHDA and CDR2 is SQIVND in the germline V gene (reference sequence). As DNA, the CDR3 is TGTGCCAGTAGTACTCCCCGGGGTAACCCTGGCTACACCTTC. Protein product: CASSTPRGNPGYTF.

The J gene is TRBJ1-4, the V gene TRBV4-3, with a possible D match to TRBD1 (5 bases). Germline V CDR1 and CDR2: LGHNA, YSLEER. The V gene lost 4 bases and the J gene lost 4 bases, with 16 bases spanning the gap. The CDR3 has 16 residues. The CDR3 reads CASSRGFSGDNEKLFF. The CDR3 nucleotides read TGCGCCAGCAGCCGCGGGTTCTCGGGGGATAATGAAAAACTGTTTTTT.

V gene TRBV6-1 combines with J gene TRBJ2-3; D ambiguous. The CDR3 runs 13 residues. V was cut by 8 bases and J by 3 bases, with 12 bases left in between. Germline CDR1 reads MNHNS; CDR2 reads SASEGT. The chain's CDR3 is CASGSFGTDTQYF. In nucleotides, the CDR3 is TGTGCCAGCGGGTCCTTCGGTACAGATACGCAGTATTTT.